Presented here are 16 T cell receptor beta chains from one specimen sequenced in a study of shared clonotypes between healthy human individuals (dated by TCRdb to about 2020). Library creation used the immunoSEQ multiplex PCR assay. The immuneACCESS repertoire file appears here via TCRdb, limited to in-frame rearrangements. These files lack a portion of the clones; in checked studies, under half of the deficit traces to unresolved V genes, and the cause of the others is not known. The sample table shows fewer than 1.6 million clones, and just under 99% are seen once. The top ten constitute about 0.35% of the sample. Sequenced material: naive CD4+ T cells sorted from blood. Taken with the paper, the label for cell subset or site translates to: CD45RA+ positively selected. Receptors originate from a man younger than 40 in good health.

The V gene is TRBV5-1, the J gene TRBJ2-1; TRBD2 matches 14 bases. CDR1 and CDR2 from the germline V gene are SGHRS and YFSETQ. The CDR3 contains 15 residues. The V gene end was trimmed by 7 bases and the J gene end by 7 bases; junction bases not matched to a gene: 7. The CDR3 sequence: CASGPGLAGVNEQFF. Written as DNA, the CDR3 is TGCGCCAGCGGACCGGGACTAGCGGGAGTGAATGAGCAGTTCTTC.

To note about this clone: Distinct nucleotide sequences in the sample also encode this CDR3. The rearrangement links TRBV9 to TRBJ1-4; D is unclear. Germline V gene lookup returns CDR1 SGDLS and CDR2 YYNGEE. The CDR3 consists of 14 residues. Trimming took 3 bases from V and 1 from J, leaving 7 bases between them. In DNA, the CDR3 is TGTGCCAGCAGCGAGGGCGTAACTAATGAAAAACTGTTTTTT. This codes for CASSEGVTNEKLFF.

This rearrangement joins TRBV13 to TRBJ2-7; 9 nucleotides line up with TRBD2. CDR1 is PRHDT and CDR2 is FYEKMQ in the germline V gene (reference sequence). Trimming removed 8 bases from V and 3 bases from J; junction bases left unmatched: 5. The CDR3 sequence is 13 residues long. The CDR3 coding sequence is TGTGCCAGCGGGGGGACTAGCTTCTACGAGCAGTACTTC. It specifies CASGGTSFYEQYF.

This chain connects TRBV18 to TRBJ2-1; 8 bases agree with TRBD2. Per the germline V gene, CDR1 is KGHSH and CDR2 is LQKENI. V shed 6 bases and J 3 bases; nucleotides not matched to a gene: 4. This CDR3 has 14 residues. The CDR3 coding sequence is TGTGCCAGCTCTTCGGCGGGGGGCTACAATGAGCAGTTCTTC. As protein: CASSSAGGYNEQFF.

This sequence joins TRBV4-3 and TRBJ1-2; the D gene is possibly TRBD1 (5 bases). The CDR3 spans 12 residues. CDR1 is LGHNA and CDR2 is YSLEER in the germline V gene. V lost 4 bases and J 7 bases, leaving 10 bases between the germline ends. The DNA of the CDR3 is TGCGCCAGCAGCCGGGGACTCGGTGGCTACACCTTC. Amino acid sequence: CASSRGLGGYTF.

The chain recombines TRBV5-8 with TRBJ2-1, with no clear D. CDR1 SGHTS and CDR2 YDEGEE come from the germline V gene. Trimming cost V 0 bases and J 7 bases, with 5 bases left between them. The CDR3 sequence is 12 residues long. CDR3 protein: CASSLDVNEQFF. The CDR3 coding sequence is TGTGCCAGCAGCTTGGACGTTAATGAGCAGTTCTTC.

This clone has just one count. Other DNA sequences in this sample translate to the same CDR3. The rearrangement links TRBV7-6 to TRBJ2-2, with D uncertain. Deletions cut 2 bases from V and 6 bases from J, with 1 base between. The CDR3 loop spans 11 amino acids. Germline loops: CDR1 SGHVS, CDR2 FNYEAQ. The DNA of the CDR3 is TGTGCCAGCAGCTTATCCGGGGAGCTGTTTTTT. Translation: CASSLSGELFF.

In this sample, this clone turned up once. The J gene is TRBJ2-1, the V gene TRBV13, with 12 bases aligning to TRBD2. After removal of 4 bases from V and 9 bases from J, the junction contained 7 bases not matched to a gene. Germline CDR1 PRHDT, CDR2 FYEKMQ (reference sequence). The CDR3 has 15 residues. In nucleotides, the CDR3 is TGTGCCAGCAGCTCACTAGCGGGAGGCCCTAGTGAGCAGTTCTTC. Translation: CASSSLAGGPSEQFF.

The chain combines TRBV28 with TRBJ2-3; D remains unclear. The CDR3 runs to 12 residues. The V gene lost 7 bases and the J gene lost 8 bases, with 13 bases spanning the gap. Germline V gene lookup returns CDR1 MDHEN and CDR2 SYDVKM. CDR3 in amino acids: CASTHDEFTQYF. CDR3 nucleotides: TGTGCCAGCACCCACGATGAATTTACGCAGTATTTT. Full variable domain (outside the CDR3, taken from reference TRBV28 and TRBJ2-3): DVKVTQSSRYLVKRTGEKVFLECVQDMDHENMFWYRQDPGLGLRLIYFSYDVKMKEKGDIPEGYSVSREKKERFSLILESASTNQTSMYLCASTHDEFTQYFGPGTRLTVL.

V gene TRBV5-5 combines with J gene TRBJ2-1, with D possibly TRBD2 on 5 matching bases. Trimming stripped 3 bases from V and 2 bases from J, with 12 bases between. The CDR3 has 15 residues. Germline V gene lookup returns CDR1 SGHKS and CDR2 YYEKEE (reference sequence). This chain's CDR3 is CASSSTGIPYNEQFF. The CDR3 coding sequence is TGTGCCAGCAGCTCAACGGGGATCCCCTACAATGAGCAGTTCTTC.

The CDR3 here is CASSLLTRDRGTTNTGELFF. DNA of the CDR3: TGTGCCAGCTCACTCCTCACCCGGGACAGGGGGACTACGAACACCGGGGAGCTGTTTTTT. V usage is TRBV18 and J usage is TRBJ2-2; 11 nucleotides align to TRBD1. The length of the CDR3 is 20 residues. Germline CDR1 KGHSH, CDR2 LQKENI. J was trimmed by 0 bases and V by 4 bases; bases with no gene match: 13.

The V and J genes are TRBV28 and TRBJ1-4; a weak D match, TRBD1 (6 bases). Germline CDR1 is MDHEN and CDR2 is SYDVKM. Between the trimmed V and J ends, which lost 5 bases and 3 bases, there was a span of 10 bases. CDR3 length: 14 amino acids. The CDR3 DNA reads TGTGCCAGCAGTCTGACAGGTCCTAATGAAAAACTGTTTTTT. Its protein is CASSLTGPNEKLFF.

The chain uses TRBV11-2 and TRBJ1-3, with 7 bases matching TRBD1. There are 15 residues in the CDR3. The trim removed 6 bases at V and 9 bases at J, leaving 14 bases unmatched. Germline V gene lookup returns CDR1 SGHAT and CDR2 FQNNGV. The CDR3 protein is CASRITGELRGTIYF. The DNA for the CDR3 is TGTGCCAGCAGGATAACAGGGGAACTGCGGGGCACCATATATTTT.

Turning to this clone: This specimen includes other DNA sequences encoding the same CDR3. The chain is built from TRBV18 and TRBJ2-3; 13 bases agree with TRBD2. The V segment lost 0 bases and the J segment 4 bases; nucleotides outside the gene matches: 1. Germline CDR1 reads KGHSH; CDR2 reads LQKENI. This CDR3 contains 16 residues. The CDR3 sequence: CASSPPGLAGADTQYF. CDR3 coding DNA: TGTGCCAGCTCACCACCTGGACTAGCGGGAGCAGATACGCAGTATTTT.

The genes are TRBV6-5 and TRBJ1-4; no definite D call. CDR1 is MNHEY, CDR2 SVGAGI, per germline. This CDR3 has 15 residues. The V end was cut by 0 bases, the J end by 5 bases, with 10 bases between. As DNA, the CDR3 is TGTGCCAGCAGTTACTCAGGCAGCGCGAATGAAAAACTGTTTTTT. Amino acids: CASSYSGSANEKLFF.

This clone was found once. This chain links TRBV5-1 with TRBJ2-1; D is undetermined. The V gene lost 5 bases and the J gene lost 5 bases, with 14 bases spanning the gap. CDR3 length: 14 amino acids. Germline lookup yields CDR1 SGHRS and CDR2 YFSETQ. The CDR3 nucleotides are TGCGCCAGCAGTATCGCGACCCCAAACAATGAGCAGTTCTTC. The encoded protein is CASSIATPNNEQFF.